This T cell receptor (beta chain) was recorded in a study of OX40 agonist ivuxolimab in advanced cancers. About this clone: The antigen remains unidentified.

The CDR3 runs 15 residues. Trimming removed 3 bases at V and 4 bases at J, with 15 bases between. CDR1 is LGHNA, CDR2 YNFKEQ, per germline. Study outcomes and limitations: The authors did not determine the antigen specificity of the expanded peripheral T cells. CD8+ T cells were the subset that, on average, had more expanded clones than CD4+.

Method: immunoSEQ multiplex PCR; TCRdb's copy keeps in-frame clones and lacks some. The repertoire holds some 65,000 clones, with roughly 84% as singletons. This specimen consisted of CD4+ or CD8+ T cells sorted from blood, obtained in a trial of the OX40 agonist ivuxolimab. This clonotype originated in an adult with an advanced solid tumor such as melanoma, head and neck, liver or kidney cancer. The chain combines TRBV4-2 with TRBJ1-1; D is perhaps TRBD1 (5 bases). CDR3 nucleotides: TGTGCCAGCAGCCAGACCCGGGGGGAGGGCACTGAAGCTTTCTTT. Its translation: CASSQTRGEGTEAFF.